These 13 T cell receptor beta chains originate from one sample sequenced in a study of CXCR3-negative and CXCR3-positive naive CD8 T cells. Study-wide results and caveats: Higher TRB CDR3 hydrophobicity marked CXCR3-positive naive cells relative to CXCR3-negative naive cells.

The libraries of TRB cDNA were constructed through 5' RACE using UMI labels. TCRdb derives one entry per CDR3 protein from the 5' RACE reads, leaving out DNA. This sample's table reports approximately 59,000 distinct CDR3 sequences. Their cognate antigens are unknown. The sample consisted of naive CXCR3+ CD8+ T cells from blood. The subset denotes: CD45RO-CCR7+CD27+CD95- naive CD8+ T cells expressing CXCR3 (TNR3+). The receptors derive from a human donor in good health. Some clones in this sample may be carry-over from other donors' samples.

This sequence joins TRBV29-1 and TRBJ1-2; TCRdb's D call, TRBD1, is unchecked because there is no DNA. The CDR3 totals 15 residues. Germline V gives CDR1 SQVTM, CDR2 ANQGSEA. The CDR3 region is CSVEVVGQGDYGYTF.

The rearrangement uses TRBV19 and TRBJ2-7; with no DNA, the TCRdb D assignment of TRBD1 cannot be verified. The CDR3 spans 13 residues. Germline V gives CDR1 LNHDA, CDR2 SQIVND (reference sequence). The CDR3 is CASSPGQVYEQYF.

This rearrangement joins TRBV7-9 to TRBJ1-1; the D gene TCRdb calls, TRBD1, cannot be checked with no DNA. The CDR3 extends over 15 amino acids. Germline V gene lookup returns CDR1 SEHNR and CDR2 FQNEAQ (reference sequence). CDR3 protein: CASSSSPAPGTEAFF.

The chain is built from TRBV19 and TRBJ1-5; the D gene TCRdb calls, TRBD1, cannot be checked with no DNA. CDR3 length: 15 residues. Germline CDR1 and CDR2: LNHDA and SQIVND (reference sequence). Here the CDR3 reads CASSPGQGANQPQHF.

This chain connects TRBV11-3 to TRBJ2-7. From germline, CDR1 is SGHNT and CDR2 YENEEA. The CDR3 covers 13 residues. CDR3 region: CASSFGSAIEQYF.

This chain joins TRBV7-9 and TRBJ1-1. The germline CDR1 and CDR2 sequences are SEHNR and FQNEAQ (reference sequence). CDR3 length equals 14 residues. CDR3 region: CASSSGDLNTEAFF.

The V gene is TRBV20-1, the J gene TRBJ2-1; TCRdb picks TRBD2, but there is no DNA to check that call. Germline V gives CDR1 DFQATT, CDR2 SNEGSKA (reference sequence). The CDR3 runs 16 residues. The CDR3 spells CSARAVERGEYNEQFF.

This chain's CDR3 is CSARETNAQYF. This rearrangement joins TRBV29-1 to TRBJ2-4; the D gene TCRdb calls, TRBD2, cannot be checked with no DNA. Per germline, CDR1 SQVTM and CDR2 ANQGSEA. This CDR3 has 11 amino acids.

The gene calls are TRBV5-1 and TRBJ2-7; TCRdb's D call, TRBD2, is unchecked because there is no DNA. CDR1 SGHRS and CDR2 YFSETQ come from the germline V gene. This CDR3 contains 17 residues. This chain's CDR3 is CASSSGVGLAVSYEQYF. Using reference TRBV5-1 and TRBJ2-7 for the parts outside the CDR3, the full variable domain is KAGVTQTPRYLIKTRGQQVTLSCSPISGHRSVSWYQQTPGQGLQFLFEYFSETQRNKGNFPGRFSGRQFSNSRSEMNVSTLELGDSALYLCASSSGVGLAVSYEQYFGPGTRLTVT.

The chain has TRBV7-9 and TRBJ2-2; the D call of TRBD1 rests on TCRdb alone, since no DNA is present to check it. The CDR3 sequence is 15 residues long. Germline V gene data show CDR1 as SEHNR and CDR2 as FQNEAQ (reference sequence). The CDR3 reads CASSYRVLDTGEPFF.

The V gene is TRBV7-9, the J gene TRBJ2-1; the D call from TCRdb, TRBD1, cannot be confirmed without DNA. The CDR3 spans 18 residues. Germline loops: CDR1 SEHNR, CDR2 FQNEAQ (reference sequence). CDR3 amino acids: CASSPRLGTERSYNEQFF.

The chain has TRBV14 and TRBJ2-1. The CDR3 extends over 17 amino acids. Germline CDR1 and CDR2: SGHDN and FVKESK. The CDR3 reads CASSQEHGRSSYNEQFF.

The chain employs TRBV2 and TRBJ2-1; the TRBD2 assignment by TCRdb is unverifiable without DNA. The length of the CDR3 is 13 residues. Per the germline V gene, CDR1 is SNHLY and CDR2 is FYNNEI. The CDR3 here is CAGLAGGNNEQFF.